This TCR beta chain was obtained from a study of Ad26.COV2.S vaccination and SARS-CoV-2 variants. Background on the study: Once or twice, 56 days apart, Ad26.COV2.S was delivered intramuscularly.

Produced via immunoSEQ multiplex PCR; TCRdb's table is partial and in-frame only. Found here are fewer than 800,000 clones, roughly nine tenths of them singletons; the top ten hold about 1.5%. The treatment: some 20 received Ad26.COV2.S at low or high dose, single or two shots; about 5 received placebo; per-sample allocation not given. Day 63 after the first vaccine or placebo injection was the time point for sampling. Recruitment in Boston yielded a donor of adult age, 18-55 years. An Ad26 vector was used to express Wuhan-strain SARS-CoV-2 spike as the vaccine. The CDR3 is 15 residues long. Per the germline V gene, CDR1 is SGHTA and CDR2 is FQGTGA. V dropped 4 bases and J dropped 1 base, with 13 bases sitting between them.

J is TRBJ2-5 and V is TRBV7-3; D is uncertain. The source is a person aged 18 to 59 who received the Ad26.COV2.S COVID-19 vaccine or a placebo. The sample was peripheral blood, taken in a trial of Ad26.COV2.S vaccine versus placebo. The CDR3 protein is CASSSRPGFQETQYF. The CDR3 bases are TGTGCCAGCAGCTCGAGACCAGGCTTCCAAGAGACCCAGTACTTC.